These 12 T cell receptor beta chains share one sample of origin, sequenced in a study of T cells in Graves' hyperthyroidism and ophthalmopathy. The source material, RNA transcripts, was used to amplify TCR beta CDR3 regions. HTBI primers drove first-round RT-PCR of the TCR CDR3. A single record per CDR3 protein comes from TCRdb applying MiXCR to the multiplex PCR reads. The table has over 700,000 distinct CDR3 sequences, roughly 20% seen once. Sequencing input: blood. These receptors all stem from a woman in her fifties or sixties with Graves' hyperthyroidism that later progressed to Graves' ophthalmopathy.

V and J are TRBV4-1 and TRBJ1-1, with D possibly being TRBD1 (5 bases). V was trimmed by 6 bases and J by 1 base, leaving 12 bases between them. The CDR3 sequence is 14 residues long. The V gene's germline CDR1 is MGHRA and CDR2 YSYEKL. CDR3 in DNA: TGCGCCAGCAGATACTCGGACACGAACACTGAAGCTTTCTTT. Translation: CASRYSDTNTEAFF.

The V and J genes are TRBV6-1 and TRBJ1-2; no clear D. This CDR3 has 14 residues. The ends were cut back, 4 bases at V and 3 bases at J, with 12 bases in the middle. Germline V lookup: CDR1 MNHNS, CDR2 SASEGT. DNA of the CDR3: TGTGCCAGCAGTGTCAAGACTCTAGACTATGGCTACACCTTC. This sequence encodes CASSVKTLDYGYTF.

This clonotype has at least ten counts. CDR3 in amino acids: CASRSDRGWDTEAFF. The DNA of the CDR3 is TGTGCCAGCAGATCAGACAGGGGCTGGGACACTGAAGCTTTCTTT. The chain carries TRBV12-3 or TRBV12-4 and TRBJ1-1; TRBD1 matches 8 bases. Trimming removed 6 bases from V and 3 bases from J; junction bases left unmatched: 9. This CDR3 has 15 residues.

This clonotype has a handful of counts. The chain employs TRBV3-1 and TRBJ1-4; D might be TRBD1 (5 bases). This CDR3 spans 16 amino acids. CDR1 LGHDT and CDR2 YNNKEL come from the germline V gene (reference sequence). Trimming took 3 bases from V and 7 from J, leaving 18 bases between them. The CDR3 sequence is CASSQEPGPGGEKLFF. The CDR3 bases are TGTGCCAGCAGCCAGGAGCCGGGACCCGGAGGTGAAAAACTGTTTTTT.

This clonotype was seen ten or more times. The chain recombines TRBV30 with TRBJ2-1; perhaps TRBD2 as D (7 bases). CDR3 size: 15 residues. The germline V gene has CDR1 GTSNPN and CDR2 SVGIG (reference sequence). V was shortened by 1 base and J by 0 bases, with 10 bases between the two germline ends. CDR3 residues: CAWSAGGHSYNEQFF. CDR3 DNA sequence: TGTGCCTGGAGTGCGGGGGGCCACTCCTACAATGAGCAGTTCTTC.

The genes are TRBV30 and TRBJ2-1, with TRBD1 identical over 9 bases. V lost 5 bases and J lost 12; bases outside the gene matches: 8. The CDR3 is 12 residues long. In germline, CDR1 is GTSNPN, CDR2 SVGIG (reference sequence). Here the CDR3 reads CAWATGGVGQFF. For the CDR3, the DNA is TGTGCCTGGGCTACAGGGGGCGTGGGGCAGTTCTTC. The entire variable domain, with the rest obtained from reference TRBV30 and TRBJ2-1, is as follows: SQTIHQWPATLVQPVGSPLSLECTVEGTSNPNLYWYRQAAGRGLQLLFYSVGIGQISSEVPQNLSASRPQDRQFILSSKKLLLSDSGFYLCAWATGGVGQFFGPGTRLTVL.

This clonotype was counted ten times or more. The rearrangement links TRBV11-2 to TRBJ2-7; 9 nucleotides line up with TRBD2. Per germline, CDR1 SGHAT and CDR2 FQNNGV. Germline trimming cut 2 bases from V and 2 bases from J; bases unmatched to any gene: 7. This CDR3 comprises 16 residues. The CDR3 loop is CASSLFPAGGTYEQYF. As DNA, the CDR3 is TGTGCCAGCAGCTTATTTCCAGCGGGGGGTACCTACGAGCAGTACTTC.

The rearrangement uses TRBV6-1 and TRBJ2-3; 9 bases line up with TRBD2. The germline gives CDR1 MNHNS, CDR2 SASEGT. The CDR3 is made up of 14 amino acids. After removal of 7 bases from V and 2 bases from J, the junction contained 4 bases not matched to a gene. CDR3 sequence (DNA): TGTGCCAGCACGGAGCGGGGGGTCACAGATACGCAGTATTTT. Its translation: CASTERGVTDTQYF.

At least ten counts were recorded for this clonotype. The rearrangement links TRBV5-1 to TRBJ2-3; no clear D gene. The germline V gene encodes CDR1 SGHRS and CDR2 YFSETQ. The CDR3 is 15 amino acids. V was shortened by 1 base and J by 3 bases, with 12 bases between the two germline ends. The CDR3 here is CASSLRPGRTDTQYF. DNA for the CDR3: TGCGCCAGCAGCTTGCGGCCAGGACGGACAGATACGCAGTATTTT.

This clonotype was seen at least ten times. The chain carries TRBV18 and TRBJ1-6; no firm D call. The CDR3 runs to 14 residues. Germline V gives CDR1 KGHSH, CDR2 LQKENI. The V gene lost 2 bases and the J gene lost 9 bases, with 11 bases spanning the gap. The CDR3 nucleotides read TGTGCCAGCTCACCAGTCTCTATCGGTTCACCCCTCCACTTT. It specifies CASSPVSIGSPLHF.

On this clonotype itself: A read error is possible here, since a much larger clone lies one base away. V is TRBV5-1 and J is TRBJ2-3; 8 bases map to TRBD1. The germline V gene has CDR1 SGHRS and CDR2 YFSETQ. The CDR3 has 16 residues. V shed 3 bases and J 6 bases; nucleotides not matched to a gene: 12. CDR3: CASSSRPDRAIDTQYF. Written as DNA, the CDR3 is TGCGCCAGCAGCTCGCGACCGGACAGGGCCATCGATACGCAGTATTTT.

This clonotype was seen repeatedly, ten times or more. The chain has TRBV2 and TRBJ2-2; TRBD1 agrees at 7 bases. Germline-derived CDR1 and CDR2 are SNHLY and FYNNEI. V lost 7 bases and J lost 0; bases outside the gene matches: 2. The CDR3 is 14 amino acids. CDR3 loop: CASMGQPNTGELFF. The CDR3 coding sequence is TGTGCCAGCATGGGACAGCCGAACACCGGGGAGCTGTTTTTT. The complete variable domain, with remaining parts taken from reference TRBV2 and TRBJ2-2, reads EPEVTQTPSHQVTQMGQEVILRCVPISNHLYFYWYRQILGQKVEFLVSFYNNEISEKSEIFDDQFSVERPDGSNFTLKIRSTKLEDSAMYFCASMGQPNTGELFFGEGSRLTVL.